The 20 T cell receptor beta chains presented below share a single source sample, sequenced in a study of blood T cell repertoires in COVID-19. Some clones are missing from TCRdb's copy, which holds only in-frame ones; the method was immunoSEQ multiplex PCR. Among about 250,000 clones, more than 70% were seen once, and the ten largest hold 5.7%. Sequencing was performed on peripheral blood. All receptors come from an elderly man with acute or convalescent COVID-19.

V is TRBV19 and J is TRBJ1-4, with 7 bases lining up with TRBD1. This CDR3 is 15 amino acids long. The germline V gene encodes CDR1 LNHDA and CDR2 SQIVND (reference sequence). J was trimmed by 0 bases and V by 7 bases; bases with no gene match: 5. DNA of the CDR3: TGTGCCAGTACGACAGGGACGGCAACTAATGAAAAACTGTTTTTT. This encodes CASTTGTATNEKLFF.

The chain is built from TRBV11-2 and TRBJ1-4, with 7 positions matching TRBD1. V shed 1 base and J 8 bases; nucleotides not matched to a gene: 10. This CDR3 is 16 amino acids long. Germline CDR1 is SGHAT and CDR2 is FQNNGV. CDR3 in amino acids: CASSLGPTGRREKLFF. The CDR3, as DNA: TGTGCCAGCAGCTTAGGCCCGACAGGGAGAAGGGAAAAACTGTTTTTT.

CDR3 sequence (DNA): TGTGCCAGCTCACCACCGGCTACGGCGAGCGGTGGCTACACCTTC. Protein product: CASSPPATASGGYTF. The genes are TRBV18 and TRBJ1-2; D remains ambiguous. CDR1 KGHSH and CDR2 LQKENI come from the germline V gene. The CDR3 covers 15 residues. Trimming removed 0 bases from V and 7 bases from J, with 15 bases in between.

This chain connects TRBV29-1 to TRBJ1-1; tentatively, D is TRBD1 (6 bases). Germline-derived CDR1 and CDR2 are SQVTM and ANQGSEA. V gave up 0 bases and J gave up 5 bases, with 13 bases separating them. The CDR3 consists of 14 residues. CDR3 sequence (DNA): TGCAGCGTTGAAGAACAGGGTGGTTGGACTGAAGCTTTCTTT. Translating it yields CSVEEQGGWTEAFF. The whole variable domain, filled in from reference TRBV29-1 and TRBJ1-1, reads SAVISQKPSRDICQRGTSLTIQCQVDSQVTMMFWYRQQPGQSLTLIATANQGSEATYESGFVIDKFPISRPNLTFSTLTVSNMSPEDSSIYLCSVEEQGGWTEAFFGQGTRLTVV.

The gene calls are TRBV5-6 and TRBJ2-7; TRBD1 agrees at 8 bases. V lost 3 bases to trimming and J lost 2 bases; unmatched junction nucleotides: 4. Germline CDR1 and CDR2: SGHDT and YYEEEE. CDR3 length: 14 residues. The CDR3 DNA sequence: TGTGCCAGCAGCTGGACAGGGTTGGCCTACGAGCAGTACTTC. It codes for CASSWTGLAYEQYF.

This rearrangement joins TRBV18 to TRBJ2-7; D possibly corresponds to TRBD1 (6 bases). The V gene's germline CDR1 is KGHSH and CDR2 LQKENI. V dropped 6 bases and J dropped 6 bases, with 15 bases sitting between them. The CDR3 consists of 13 residues. CDR3 nucleotides: TGTGCCAGCTCGCGATTAAAGGACAGCGAGCAGTACTTC. Translation: CASSRLKDSEQYF.

The rearrangement links TRBV3-1 (or the pseudogene TRBV3-2) to TRBJ2-2; tentative D call: TRBD2 (6 bases). Trimming cost V 6 bases and J 1 base, with 12 bases left between them. This CDR3 has 15 amino acids. Germline V gene sequence: CDR1 LGHDT, CDR2 YNNKEL (reference sequence). For the CDR3, the DNA is TGTGCCAGCAGTTATTTAGCGGTGAACACCGGGGAGCTGTTTTTT. This codes for CASSYLAVNTGELFF.

This chain uses TRBV5-1 with TRBJ2-1, with TRBD1 matching over 7 bases. Germline CDR1 SGHRS, CDR2 YFSETQ. The V segment lost 4 bases and the J segment 12 bases; nucleotides outside the gene matches: 7. CDR3 size: 12 residues. CDR3 bases: TGCGCCAGCAGCCCTGACAGGGAAGGGCAGTTCTTC. Translation: CASSPDREGQFF.

This clone was detected only a few times. The V gene is TRBV7-2, the J gene TRBJ1-2, with D uncertain. The CDR3 is made up of 14 amino acids. Germline lookup yields CDR1 SGHTA and CDR2 FQGNSA. V was shortened by 2 bases and J by 4 bases, with 11 bases between the two germline ends. The CDR3 bases are TGTGCCAGCAGCTTAAACCGGGAGCCCTATGGCTACACCTTC. It is translated as CASSLNREPYGYTF.

This chain joins TRBV5-1 and TRBJ2-1; 8 bases align to TRBD2. V lost 0 bases, J lost 15 bases, and 14 bases stayed unmatched. This CDR3 is 15 amino acids long. Germline CDR1 is SGHRS and CDR2 is YFSETQ. This CDR3 is CASSLAGAGAHGMFF. In nucleotides, the CDR3 is TGCGCCAGCAGCTTGGCCGGAGCGGGAGCCCATGGTATGTTCTTC.

Comment on this clone: A read error may account for a junction end that differs from germline. The genes are TRBV6-5 and TRBJ1-3, with D tentatively TRBD1 (6 bases). This CDR3 is built from 15 residues. Germline V gene lookup returns CDR1 MNHEY and CDR2 SVGAGI. In DNA, the CDR3 is TGTGCCAGCAGTGACTCAGGGGTTGTTGGAAACACCATATATTTT. It yields the protein CASSDSGVVGNTIYF.

The chain uses TRBV25-1 and TRBJ1-1; 8 positions match TRBD1. Germline-derived CDR1 and CDR2 are MGHDK and SYGVNS. The CDR3 extends over 14 amino acids. J gave up 0 bases and V 6 bases, and 3 bases lay outside the gene matches. The CDR3 coding sequence is TGTGCCAGCAGACAGACAGGGGTGAACACTGAAGCTTTCTTT. Residues: CASRQTGVNTEAFF.

The chain employs TRBV29-1 and TRBJ1-3; D gene ambiguous. This CDR3 has 15 residues. V shed 0 bases and J shed 0 bases, with 9 bases lying between them. Germline CDR1 is SQVTM and CDR2 is ANQGSEA. Written as DNA, the CDR3 is TGCAGCGTTGAAGAAAGCCTTCACTCTGGAAACACCATATATTTT. Translating gives CSVEESLHSGNTIYF.

The rearrangement links TRBV30 to TRBJ1-5, with D tentatively TRBD1 (5 bases). The ends were cut back, 2 bases at V and 5 bases at J, with 10 bases in the middle. This CDR3 contains 13 residues. The germline V gene has CDR1 GTSNPN and CDR2 SVGIG (reference sequence). Here the CDR3 DNA reads TGTGCCTGGAGTACAGGCAACGATCAGCCCCAGCATTTT. Its protein is CAWSTGNDQPQHF.

The CDR3 loop is CASSPWNTGELFF. In DNA form, the CDR3 reads TGTGCCAGCAGCCCTTGGAACACCGGGGAGCTGTTTTTT. V usage is TRBV28 and J usage is TRBJ2-2; D unresolved. In germline, CDR1 is MDHEN, CDR2 SYDVKM. V was trimmed by 6 bases and J by 1 base, leaving 6 bases between them. This CDR3 is 13 amino acids long.

CDR3 residues: CASSVSGSAYNEQFF. The CDR3 DNA sequence: TGTGCCAGCAGTGTTAGCGGGAGTGCCTACAATGAGCAGTTCTTC. The V gene is TRBV6-4, the J gene TRBJ2-1, with 9 bases that match TRBD2. The trim removed 4 bases at V and 2 bases at J, leaving 3 bases unmatched. CDR3 length equals 15 residues. Per the germline V gene, CDR1 is MRHNA and CDR2 is SNTAGT.

The rearrangement links TRBV11-1 to TRBJ2-7; 7 nucleotides align to TRBD1. The CDR3 has 15 residues. In germline, CDR1 is SGHAT, CDR2 FQDESV (reference sequence). V shed 3 bases and J 0 bases; nucleotides not matched to a gene: 5. The CDR3 sequence is CASSFRQGPSYEQYF. Here the CDR3 DNA reads TGTGCCAGCAGCTTTAGACAGGGTCCCTCCTACGAGCAGTACTTC. Complete variable domain (other parts from reference TRBV11-1 and TRBJ2-7): EAEVAQSPRYKITEKSQAVAFWCDPISGHATLYWYRQILGQGPELLVQFQDESVVDDSQLPKDRFSAERLKGVDSTLKIQPAELGDSAMYLCASSFRQGPSYEQYFGPGTRLTVT.

This clone showed up just a few times. V is TRBV9 and J is TRBJ2-7, with 11 bases matching TRBD2. V gave up 0 bases and J gave up 1 base; unmatched junction bases: 3. CDR3 size: 16 residues. The germline gives CDR1 SGDLS, CDR2 YYNGEE. CDR3 residues: CASSVDPSGRSYEQYF. For the CDR3, the DNA is TGTGCCAGCAGCGTAGATCCTAGCGGGAGGTCCTACGAGCAGTACTTC.

The chain combines TRBV5-1 with TRBJ1-3; no definite D call. This CDR3 is 13 amino acids long. In germline, CDR1 is SGHRS, CDR2 YFSETQ. Trimming took 3 bases from V and 1 from J, leaving 5 bases between them. CDR3 loop: CASSSLSGNTIYF. In DNA form, the CDR3 reads TGCGCCAGCAGCTCCCTATCTGGAAACACCATATATTTT.

The J gene is TRBJ2-7, the V gene TRBV28, with 8 bases that match TRBD2. The trim removed 5 bases at V and 6 bases at J, leaving 9 bases unmatched. CDR3 length equals 14 residues. The V gene's germline CDR1 is MDHEN and CDR2 SYDVKM. CDR3 protein: CASSPPGLAGEQYF. The DNA of the CDR3 is TGTGCCAGCAGTCCACCCGGCCTAGCGGGCGAGCAGTACTTC. The full variable domain, completed using reference TRBV28 and TRBJ2-7, is DVKVTQSSRYLVKRTGEKVFLECVQDMDHENMFWYRQDPGLGLRLIYFSYDVKMKEKGDIPEGYSVSREKKERFSLILESASTNQTSMYLCASSPPGLAGEQYFGPGTRLTVT.